These 31 T cell receptor beta chains were sequenced from one sample in a study of blood T cell repertoires in COVID-19. The method was immunoSEQ multiplex PCR; TCRdb's version includes in-frame clones alone and lacks a portion of them. The repertoire holds some 220,000 clones, with approximately 78% as singletons. Sequences were obtained from peripheral blood. These receptors all stem from a woman aged 70-85 years with COVID-19, enrolled during active disease.

The sample holds one count of this clone. CDR3 region: CATSDGQAYNEQFF. Here the CDR3 DNA reads TGTGCCACCAGTGATGGACAGGCCTACAATGAGCAGTTCTTC. The V and J genes are TRBV24-1 and TRBJ2-1, with 7 bases fitting TRBD1. Losses at the gene ends were 3 bases for V and 2 bases for J; bases not matched to a gene: 0. This CDR3 region has 14 residues. CDR1 is KGHDR and CDR2 is SFDVKD in the germline V gene.

This clone was observed once. The V gene is TRBV7-7, the J gene TRBJ2-7, with D possibly TRBD2 on 6 matching bases. CDR1 and CDR2 from the germline V gene are SSHAT and FNYEAQ (reference sequence). The length of the CDR3 is 16 residues. The V end lost 5 bases, the J end lost 1 base, and 18 bases lay between the germline ends. The CDR3 DNA is TGTGCCAGCAGCCCAGCGGGCAGAGAAGGGTCCTACGAGCAGTACTTC. Its protein is CASSPAGREGSYEQYF. Variable domain in full (rest from reference TRBV7-7 and TRBJ2-7): GAGVSQSPRYKVTKRGQDVTLRCDPISSHATLYWYQQALGQGPEFLTYFNYEAQPDKSGLPSDRFSAERPEGSISTLTIQRTEQRDSAMYRCASSPAGREGSYEQYFGPGTRLTVT.

The chain is built from TRBV4-1 and TRBJ1-1; D possibly corresponds to TRBD1 (5 bases). Between the trimmed V and J ends, which lost 3 bases and 4 bases, there was a span of 12 bases. The CDR3 is made up of 14 amino acids. CDR1 and CDR2 (germline): MGHRA, YSYEKL. The CDR3 bases are TGCGCCAGCAGCCAGGTCCAGGGTGTCACTGAAGCTTTCTTT. Protein: CASSQVQGVTEAFF.

In this sample, this clone turned up a few times. V usage is TRBV6-2 or TRBV6-3 and J usage is TRBJ1-1; no clear D gene. V lost 4 bases and J lost 4, with 13 bases in between. Germline-derived CDR1 and CDR2 are MNHEY and SVGEGT. The CDR3 totals 14 residues. CDR3: CASSLLREGTEAFF. DNA of the CDR3: TGTGCCAGCAGTTTACTGAGGGAAGGCACTGAAGCTTTCTTT.

This clone was observed a handful of times. V and J are TRBV11-2 and TRBJ1-1; D not resolved. There are 13 residues in the CDR3. V dropped 1 base and J dropped 8 bases, with 11 bases sitting between them. Germline V CDR1 and CDR2: SGHAT, FQNNGV. DNA for the CDR3: TGTGCCAGCAGCTTAGCGGGTTTTGGGGAAGCTTTCTTT. Its translation: CASSLAGFGEAFF.

The chain couples TRBV5-1 to TRBJ2-1, with 14 bases identical to TRBD2. V lost 4 bases to trimming and J lost 8 bases; unmatched junction nucleotides: 2. The length of the CDR3 is 14 residues. Germline V gene data show CDR1 as SGHRS and CDR2 as YFSETQ. The CDR3, as DNA: TGCGCCAGCAGCCGGGGACTAGCGGGAGATGAGCAGTTCTTC. It specifies CASSRGLAGDEQFF.

The chain joins TRBV6-4 to TRBJ2-3; maybe TRBD2 (5 bases). The length of the CDR3 is 13 residues. Germline V gene lookup returns CDR1 MRHNA and CDR2 SNTAGT. Between the trimmed V and J ends, which lost 2 bases and 5 bases, there was a span of 8 bases. CDR3 sequence (DNA): TGTGCCAGCAGTGACGGGAGCGGAGATACGCAGTATTTT. Translation gives CASSDGSGDTQYF.

The chain carries TRBV30 and TRBJ2-2; 8 nucleotides line up with TRBD2. V lost 3 bases, J lost 3 bases, and 12 bases stayed unmatched. In germline, CDR1 is GTSNPN, CDR2 SVGIG (reference sequence). This CDR3 has 17 amino acids. CDR3 protein: CAWRRFGGRLDTGELFF. The CDR3 nucleotides read TGTGCCTGGAGAAGGTTTGGCGGGAGGCTCGACACCGGGGAGCTGTTTTTT. Supplemented by reference TRBV30 and TRBJ2-2, the full variable domain reads SQTIHQWPATLVQPVGSPLSLECTVEGTSNPNLYWYRQAAGRGLQLLFYSVGIGQISSEVPQNLSASRPQDRQFILSSKKLLLSDSGFYLCAWRRFGGRLDTGELFFGEGSRLTVL.

This chain connects TRBV3-1 (or the pseudogene TRBV3-2) to TRBJ1-5; 8 positions match TRBD1. V was clipped by 1 base and J by 6 bases; unmatched bases: 2. The CDR3 is 14 amino acids. Germline-derived CDR1 and CDR2 are LGHDT and YNNKEL (reference sequence). The CDR3 DNA sequence: TGTGCCAGCAGCCAAGGACAGGGGAGTCAGCCCCAGCATTTT. Its protein product is CASSQGQGSQPQHF.

The gene calls are TRBV25-1 and TRBJ1-2; TRBD1 is a possible D gene (5 bases). CDR1 MGHDK and CDR2 SYGVNS come from the germline V gene. The CDR3 spans 17 residues. The V gene lost 1 base and the J gene lost 4 bases, with 19 bases spanning the gap. DNA for the CDR3: TGTGCCAGCAGTGAATCGGGGGTGGGACTGGTGGGCTATGGCTACACCTTC. This sequence encodes CASSESGVGLVGYGYTF.

The chain combines TRBV6-6 with TRBJ1-5; the D gene is possibly TRBD1 (5 bases). Per the germline V gene, CDR1 is MNHNY and CDR2 is SVGAGI (reference sequence). The CDR3 runs 13 residues. The V and J ends lost 8 bases and 6 bases respectively, with 14 bases between them. In nucleotides, the CDR3 is TGTGCCAGCTCCGACAGTACCAGTCAGCCCCAGCATTTT. Residues: CASSDSTSQPQHF.

This clone was counted once. The J gene is TRBJ2-5, the V gene TRBV7-2; perhaps TRBD2 as D (5 bases). V was shortened by 1 base and J by 2 bases, with 14 bases between the two germline ends. There are 16 residues in the CDR3. CDR1 SGHTA and CDR2 FQGNSA come from the germline V gene. CDR3 sequence reads: CASSLGWRRVQETQYF. The CDR3 nucleotides are TGTGCCAGCAGCTTAGGCTGGAGGCGGGTACAAGAGACCCAGTACTTC.

V and J are TRBV5-8 and TRBJ1-5; no definite D call. CDR3 length: 11 amino acids. Per germline, CDR1 SGHTS and CDR2 YDEGEE. V lost 4 bases to trimming and J lost 5 bases, with 4 bases between them. CDR3 bases: TGTGCCAGCAGCCCAGATCAGCCCCAGCATTTT. Translated: CASSPDQPQHF.

The V gene is TRBV4-2, the J gene TRBJ1-2; tentative D call: TRBD1 (5 bases). Trimming cost V 0 bases and J 6 bases, with 14 bases left between them. The CDR3 consists of 15 residues. Per the germline V gene, CDR1 is LGHNA and CDR2 is YNFKEQ. CDR3 amino acids: CASSQEGRGIHGYTF. The DNA of the CDR3 is TGTGCCAGCAGCCAAGAGGGTAGGGGAATCCATGGCTACACCTTC.

V and J are TRBV9 and TRBJ1-2; a possible D gene is TRBD1 (5 bases). The CDR3 extends over 15 amino acids. Per germline, CDR1 SGDLS and CDR2 YYNGEE. Trimming cost V 3 bases and J 4 bases, with 16 bases left between them. Written as DNA, the CDR3 is TGTGCCAGCAGCGCAGGGAGGGAAAAACCCTATGGCTACACCTTC. Protein sequence: CASSAGREKPYGYTF. Drawing the rest from reference TRBV9 and TRBJ1-2, the complete variable domain is DSGVTQTPKHLITATGQRVTLRCSPRSGDLSVYWYQQSLDQGLQFLIQYYNGEERAKGNILERFSAQQFPDLHSELNLSSLELGDSALYFCASSAGREKPYGYTFGSGTRLTVV.

The V gene is TRBV7-9, the J gene TRBJ1-4; TRBD1 matches 7 bases. Germline lookup yields CDR1 SEHNR and CDR2 FQNEAQ (reference sequence). The V segment lost 3 bases and the J segment 4 bases; nucleotides outside the gene matches: 8. CDR3 length equals 16 residues. The CDR3 DNA follows: TGTGCCAGCAGCTTTGGCGGGACAGCAAGTAATGAAAAACTGTTTTTT. It encodes CASSFGGTASNEKLFF.

The J gene is TRBJ2-3, the V gene TRBV7-2; tentatively, D is TRBD1 (5 bases). This CDR3 is built from 14 residues. V lost 1 base to trimming and J lost 3 bases, with 8 bases between them. Germline V CDR1 and CDR2: SGHTA, FQGNSA. As DNA, the CDR3 is TGTGCCAGCAGCTTAGGATACAGGACAGATACGCAGTATTTT. It yields the protein CASSLGYRTDTQYF. The whole variable domain, remainder taken from reference TRBV7-2 and TRBJ2-3, is GAGVSQSPSNKVTEKGKDVELRCDPISGHTALYWYRQSLGQGLEFLIYFQGNSAPDKSGLPSDRFSAERTGGSVSTLTIQRTQQEDSAVYLCASSLGYRTDTQYFGPGTRLTVL.

The chain carries TRBV30 and TRBJ2-1; 10 bases map to TRBD2. Per the germline V gene, CDR1 is GTSNPN and CDR2 is SVGIG (reference sequence). V dropped 2 bases and J dropped 4; count of bases not matched to a gene: 5. CDR3 length equals 15 residues. The CDR3 loop reads CAWSSGLAAYNEQFF. The DNA for the CDR3 is TGTGCCTGGAGTAGTGGACTAGCGGCATACAATGAGCAGTTCTTC. The full variable domain, with the rest looked up from reference TRBV30 and TRBJ2-1, is SQTIHQWPATLVQPVGSPLSLECTVEGTSNPNLYWYRQAAGRGLQLLFYSVGIGQISSEVPQNLSASRPQDRQFILSSKKLLLSDSGFYLCAWSSGLAAYNEQFFGPGTRLTVL.

This chain connects TRBV30 to TRBJ2-5; 7 positions match TRBD2. The CDR3 is 13 residues long. Germline CDR1 GTSNPN, CDR2 SVGIG (reference sequence). V lost 4 bases and J lost 4; bases outside the gene matches: 6. This CDR3 reads CAWKGLVTETQYF. The CDR3 DNA reads as TGTGCCTGGAAAGGACTAGTAACAGAGACCCAGTACTTC.

The rearrangement joins TRBV7-2 to TRBJ2-3; TRBD2 might be the D (7 bases). Per the germline V gene, CDR1 is SGHTA and CDR2 is FQGNSA. The CDR3 is made up of 14 amino acids. V was cut by 5 bases and J by 8 bases, with 17 bases left in between. The CDR3 loop is CASSAMGGGGTQYF. CDR3 coding DNA: TGTGCCAGCAGCGCTATGGGGGGCGGGGGTACGCAGTATTTT.

The genes are TRBV5-1 and TRBJ1-1; TRBD1 agrees at 9 bases. Trimming took 4 bases from V and 1 from J; bases not matched to a gene: 5. Germline assignment: CDR1 SGHRS and CDR2 YFSETQ. CDR3 length: 15 residues. In nucleotides, the CDR3 is TGCGCCAGCAGCACCCCGGGACAGGGGAACACTGAAGCTTTCTTT. Translation: CASSTPGQGNTEAFF. The variable domain in full, with the rest retrieved from reference TRBV5-1 and TRBJ1-1, is KAGVTQTPRYLIKTRGQQVTLSCSPISGHRSVSWYQQTPGQGLQFLFEYFSETQRNKGNFPGRFSGRQFSNSRSEMNVSTLELGDSALYLCASSTPGQGNTEAFFGQGTRLTVV.

V and J are TRBV5-1 and TRBJ2-2; D is uncertain. Trimming removed 3 bases at V and 0 bases at J, with 9 bases between. This CDR3 contains 15 residues. CDR1 and CDR2 (germline): SGHRS, YFSETQ. The CDR3 sequence: CASSSNTANTGELFF. CDR3 nucleotide sequence: TGCGCCAGCAGCTCGAATACAGCGAACACCGGGGAGCTGTTTTTT.

The chain combines TRBV28 with TRBJ2-7, with TRBD2 matching over 11 bases. The CDR3 runs to 15 residues. Germline V gives CDR1 MDHEN, CDR2 SYDVKM. V trimming: 8 bases; J trimming: 4 bases; junction bases outside the gene matches: 10. CDR3 region: CASFRGGLAGYEQYF. DNA for the CDR3: TGTGCCAGCTTCCGGGGAGGACTAGCGGGTTACGAGCAGTACTTC.

The chain recombines TRBV18 with TRBJ2-7; D unclear. This CDR3 has 14 residues. Germline loops: CDR1 KGHSH, CDR2 LQKENI. V gave up 3 bases and J gave up 6 bases, with 15 bases separating them. The CDR3 reads CASSPLGPVAEQYF. In DNA, the CDR3 is TGTGCCAGCTCACCCCTTGGCCCAGTTGCCGAGCAGTACTTC.

This rearrangement joins TRBV18 to TRBJ1-5; TRBD1 matches 9 bases. CDR3 length equals 16 residues. V lost 5 bases and J lost 6; bases outside the gene matches: 11. Germline CDR1 is KGHSH and CDR2 is LQKENI. Here the CDR3 reads CASSTSVGTGTQPQHF. The DNA of the CDR3 is TGTGCCAGCTCAACGTCCGTTGGGACAGGGACTCAGCCCCAGCATTTT.

The V gene is TRBV30, the J gene TRBJ2-7; 11 nucleotides line up with TRBD2. After removal of 3 bases from V and 3 bases from J, the junction contained 10 bases not matched to a gene. Germline loops: CDR1 GTSNPN, CDR2 SVGIG (reference sequence). The CDR3 totals 16 residues. In DNA form, the CDR3 reads TGTGCCTGGAGCCGGACCGGGACTAGCGGAGTCTACGAGCAGTACTTC. Encoded protein: CAWSRTGTSGVYEQYF.

The V call is TRBV6-2 or TRBV6-3, the J call TRBJ1-5, with 7 bases that match TRBD1. The CDR3 consists of 14 residues. V gave up 5 bases and J gave up 4 bases; unmatched junction bases: 5. In germline, CDR1 is MNHEY, CDR2 SVGEGT. The CDR3, as DNA: TGTGCCAGCAGTACCCCAGGGGGGAATCAGCCCCAGCATTTT. It specifies CASSTPGGNQPQHF.

The chain is built from TRBV28 and TRBJ2-5; D may be TRBD1 (6 bases). Trimming took 5 bases from V and 5 from J, leaving 15 bases between them. Germline CDR1 MDHEN, CDR2 SYDVKM. CDR3 length: 14 amino acids. CDR3 DNA: TGTGCCAGCAGTCCGCCTGGACAGCCTGAGACCCAGTACTTC. Translated, it gives CASSPPGQPETQYF.

About this clone itself: The same CDR3 is also encoded by other DNA sequences in this sample. The genes are TRBV28 and TRBJ1-1; 8 nucleotides agree with TRBD1. The V gene's germline CDR1 is MDHEN and CDR2 SYDVKM. The CDR3 spans 15 residues. V shed 5 bases and J 0 bases; nucleotides not matched to a gene: 5. CDR3 in DNA: TGTGCCAGCAGTCTAACAGGGGGGATGAACACTGAAGCTTTCTTT. Protein sequence: CASSLTGGMNTEAFF.

The chain carries TRBV9 and TRBJ2-1; 9 nucleotides line up with TRBD2. The CDR3 covers 15 residues. The V and J ends lost 0 bases and 10 bases, in that order; junction bases with no gene match: 8. The V gene's germline CDR1 is SGDLS and CDR2 YYNGEE. The CDR3 spells CASSVALREGPEQFF. The CDR3 bases are TGTGCCAGCAGCGTAGCTTTGCGGGAGGGCCCCGAGCAGTTCTTC.

The V call is TRBV6-2 or TRBV6-3, the J call TRBJ1-1, with a possible D match to TRBD1 (6 bases). Deletions cut 3 bases from V and 4 bases from J, with 21 bases between. The V gene's germline CDR1 is MNHEY and CDR2 SVGEGT. CDR3 size: 17 residues. This CDR3 reads CASSYMSGGARFTEAFF. The CDR3 DNA follows: TGTGCCAGCAGTTATATGTCCGGGGGGGCGCGGTTCACTGAAGCTTTCTTT.